One and the same sample provided the 31 T cell receptor beta chains below, sequenced in a study of OX40 agonist ivuxolimab in advanced cancers. This table comes from immunoSEQ multiplex PCR, and its TCRdb copy is limited to in-frame clones, with some not included. Among over 95,000 clones, about 87% were seen once, and the ten largest hold approximately 0.8%. Sequenced material: CD4+ or CD8+ T cells sorted from blood, taken in a trial of the OX40 agonist ivuxolimab. These receptors came from an adult with an advanced solid tumor such as melanoma, head and neck, liver or kidney cancer.

The V and J genes are TRBV5-5 and TRBJ2-7, with 8 bases matching TRBD1. Germline V CDR1 and CDR2: SGHKS, YYEKEE (reference sequence). This CDR3 contains 14 residues. The junction had 7 bases not matched to a gene; V was cut back by 3 bases and J by 5 bases. CDR3 residues: CASSSRTGWDEQYF. CDR3 DNA: TGTGCCAGCAGCTCCCGGACAGGGTGGGACGAGCAGTACTTC.

This chain connects TRBV7-2 to TRBJ2-1; 9 nucleotides line up with TRBD1. The V and J ends lost 5 bases and 6 bases, in that order; junction bases with no gene match: 8. CDR3 length: 15 residues. Germline V lookup: CDR1 SGHTA, CDR2 FQGNSA. CDR3 nucleotide sequence: TGTGCCAGCAGCAGGACAGGGGTTCTTGGCAATGAGCAGTTCTTC. This gives the protein CASSRTGVLGNEQFF.

In DNA, the CDR3 is TGTGCCAGCTCACCACCACATTACAATGAGCAGTTCTTC. Translating gives CASSPPHYNEQFF. The gene calls are TRBV18 and TRBJ2-1; no reliable D call. Germline CDR1 reads KGHSH; CDR2 reads LQKENI. V was shortened by 0 bases and J by 4 bases, with 4 bases between the two germline ends. The CDR3 has 13 residues.

The chain joins TRBV5-1 to TRBJ2-1, with 7 bases identical to TRBD2. CDR3 size: 15 residues. Looked up from germline, CDR1 is SGHRS and CDR2 is YFSETQ. V was pared by 0 bases and J by 7 bases, with 7 bases of the junction left unmatched. CDR3 protein: CASSLVFSGPNEQFF. CDR3 DNA: TGCGCCAGCAGCTTGGTTTTTAGCGGGCCAAATGAGCAGTTCTTC.

The chain carries TRBV7-2 and TRBJ2-2; the D call may be TRBD1 or TRBD2 (6 bases each). The germline CDR1 and CDR2 sequences are SGHTA and FQGNSA. The ends were cut back, 4 bases at V and 5 bases at J, with 20 bases in the middle. The CDR3 is 17 amino acids. CDR3 sequence: CASSSRGWGAGTGELFF. CDR3 nucleotides: TGTGCCAGCAGCTCAAGGGGATGGGGGGCTGGAACCGGGGAGCTGTTTTTT.

This sequence joins TRBV7-6 and TRBJ2-2, with 9 bases lining up with TRBD1. From germline, CDR1 is SGHVS and CDR2 FNYEAQ. This CDR3 comprises 16 residues. The V gene end was trimmed by 2 bases and the J gene end by 6 bases; junction bases not matched to a gene: 7. CDR3 coding DNA: TGTGCCAGCAGCTTACCCGGACAGGGGAGAGCCGGGGAGCTGTTTTTT. Its translation is CASSLPGQGRAGELFF.

This clone was picked up one time. The chain joins TRBV6-6 to TRBJ1-2; D not resolved. This CDR3 is 12 amino acids long. Trimming removed 2 bases at V and 3 bases at J, with 4 bases between. Germline loops: CDR1 MNHNY, CDR2 SVGAGI (reference sequence). Here the CDR3 reads CASSYPDYGYTF. The CDR3 DNA reads as TGTGCCAGCAGTTACCCGGACTATGGCTACACCTTC.

This rearrangement joins TRBV5-1 to TRBJ2-5; D call uncertain. Germline values: CDR1 SGHRS, CDR2 YFSETQ. V was cut by 5 bases and J by 5 bases, with 13 bases left in between. The CDR3 is made up of 13 amino acids. The CDR3: CASRKGGGETQYF. Here the CDR3 DNA reads TGCGCCAGCAGAAAGGGCGGTGGGGAGACCCAGTACTTC.

The rearrangement links TRBV7-2 to TRBJ2-3; 12 nucleotides line up with TRBD2. The CDR3 has 18 amino acids. The germline gives CDR1 SGHTA, CDR2 FQGNSA. V shed 7 bases, J shed 6 bases, and the junction held 17 bases outside the gene matches. The CDR3 sequence: CASTDTRISSGGVDTQYF. The CDR3 DNA reads TGTGCCAGCACCGACACTAGAATATCTAGCGGGGGGGTTGATACGCAGTATTTT.

CDR3 protein: CASSMGGGAEAFF. CDR3 DNA: TGTGCCAGCAGCATGGGGGGAGGCGCTGAAGCTTTCTTT. The chain has TRBV7-9 and TRBJ1-1; a possible D gene is TRBD1 (5 bases). Germline CDR1 reads SEHNR; CDR2 reads FQNEAQ (reference sequence). Trimming left V 5 bases short and J 6 bases short, with 13 bases between. The CDR3 has 13 residues.

The chain combines TRBV28 with TRBJ2-5; TRBD1 aligns across 7 bases. This CDR3 spans 12 amino acids. V trimming: 8 bases; J trimming: 2 bases; junction bases outside the gene matches: 2. Germline V lookup: CDR1 MDHEN, CDR2 SYDVKM. The CDR3 region has the DNA TGTGCCAGCCGGGACAGACAAGAGACCCAGTACTTC. It specifies CASRDRQETQYF.

The chain uses TRBV6-6 and TRBJ1-2; possibly TRBD1 for D (6 bases). Germline CDR1 and CDR2: MNHNY and SVGAGI (reference sequence). This CDR3 has 14 residues. The germline V and J ends were trimmed by 6 bases and 3 bases, with 14 bases remaining between them. The CDR3 is CASRTAGEDYGYTF. CDR3 nucleotide sequence: TGTGCCAGCAGAACCGCAGGGGAGGACTATGGCTACACCTTC.

This chain joins TRBV7-3 and TRBJ2-1, with TRBD1 matching over 8 bases. V gave up 0 bases and J gave up 7 bases; unmatched junction bases: 2. Germline V gene sequence: CDR1 SGHTA, CDR2 FQGTGA. The CDR3 runs to 14 residues. The CDR3, as DNA: TGTGCCAGCAGCTTAACGAGACAGGGGAATGAGCAGTTCTTC. Protein product: CASSLTRQGNEQFF.

This clone was seen more than once but under ten times. The chain couples TRBV9 to TRBJ1-1, with 9 positions matching TRBD1. Germline values: CDR1 SGDLS, CDR2 YYNGEE. V lost 4 bases and J lost 5; bases outside the gene matches: 12. The CDR3 runs to 16 residues. CDR3 sequence (DNA): TGTGCCAGCAGCCCAGCCGGGACAGGGACGATGACTGAAGCTTTCTTT. This encodes CASSPAGTGTMTEAFF.

This clone was picked up one time. The V and J genes are TRBV5-8 and TRBJ2-1; TRBD2 matches 8 bases. CDR3 length equals 15 residues. With 0 bases clipped from V and 7 bases from J, the junction kept 6 bases outside the gene matches. Looked up from germline, CDR1 is SGHTS and CDR2 is YDEGEE. The CDR3 sequence is CASSLARGAQNEQFF. Here the CDR3 DNA reads TGTGCCAGCAGCTTGGCGCGGGGGGCCCAGAATGAGCAGTTCTTC.

This chain links TRBV15 with TRBJ2-7; D is possibly TRBD1 (5 bases). Germline CDR1 LNHNV, CDR2 YYDKDF (reference sequence). The CDR3 has 14 amino acids. Trimming cost V 9 bases and J 1 base, with 16 bases left between them. CDR3 amino acids: CATGATADSYEQYF. DNA of the CDR3: TGTGCCACTGGGGCCACAGCAGATTCCTACGAGCAGTACTTC.

This chain links TRBV6-5 with TRBJ1-3; D gene ambiguous. The V end was cut by 7 bases, the J end by 0 bases, with 13 bases between. Per the germline V gene, CDR1 is MNHEY and CDR2 is SVGAGI. The CDR3 runs to 15 residues. The chain's CDR3 is CASTRGTSSGNTIYF. The DNA of the CDR3 is TGTGCCAGCACGCGGGGTACCTCCTCTGGAAACACCATATATTTT.

V is TRBV10-3 and J is TRBJ2-7; D gene uncertain. CDR3 length: 16 residues. V gave up 0 bases and J gave up 0 bases, with 12 bases separating them. Germline V gene sequence: CDR1 ENHRY, CDR2 SYGVKD. The CDR3 bases are TGTGCCATCAGTGAGTCGCTGGTTAGGAGCTCCTACGAGCAGTACTTC. Amino acids: CAISESLVRSSYEQYF.

CDR3 in DNA: TGTGCCAGTAGTATAGCCGCAGTTAATGAAAAACTGTTTTTT. It encodes CASSIAAVNEKLFF. The chain joins TRBV19 to TRBJ1-4; D is undetermined. Germline V CDR1 and CDR2: LNHDA, SQIVND (reference sequence). V was shortened by 1 base and J by 4 bases, with 7 bases between the two germline ends. There are 14 residues in the CDR3.

The chain links TRBV28 to TRBJ2-2, with a weak D call TRBD2 (6 bases). This CDR3 contains 12 residues. The V and J ends lost 2 bases and 13 bases respectively, with 11 bases between them. CDR1 and CDR2 from the germline V gene are MDHEN and SYDVKM. The CDR3: CASSLTGGALFF. The CDR3 nucleotides read TGTGCCAGCAGTTTAACCGGGGGTGCGCTGTTTTTT.

The chain has TRBV19 and TRBJ2-6, with unresolved D. With 5 bases removed from V and 0 bases from J, the gap between germline ends came to 8 bases. This CDR3 is built from 15 residues. Germline CDR1 and CDR2: LNHDA and SQIVND (reference sequence). The DNA of the CDR3 is TGTGCCAGTAGTGGTCGTGCCTCTGGGGCCAACGTCCTGACTTTC. Its translation is CASSGRASGANVLTF.

The chain joins TRBV28 to TRBJ2-5; the D gene is possibly TRBD1 (5 bases). V lost 6 bases, J lost 5 bases, and 19 bases lay in between. Germline CDR1 MDHEN, CDR2 SYDVKM. The CDR3 totals 15 residues. The CDR3 reads CASRSPGKVGETQYF. The CDR3 region has the DNA TGTGCCAGCAGAAGTCCAGGGAAAGTTGGGGAGACCCAGTACTTC.

The chain recombines TRBV30 with TRBJ1-2, with D hard to call. CDR3 length: 13 residues. V lost 2 bases and J lost 4, with 11 bases in between. CDR1 is GTSNPN and CDR2 is SVGIG in the germline V gene (reference sequence). The CDR3 DNA sequence: TGTGCCTGGAGTCTGGGGAGCGGCTATGGCTACACCTTC. Its translation: CAWSLGSGYGYTF.

The chain joins TRBV6-5 to TRBJ2-5; TRBD2 matches 7 bases. The germline gives CDR1 MNHEY, CDR2 SVGAGI. There are 15 residues in the CDR3. Trimming removed 0 bases from V and 5 bases from J; junction bases left unmatched: 6. CDR3 DNA sequence: TGTGCCAGCAGTTACTCCCGGGGGGTAGGGGAGACCCAGTACTTC. Translation: CASSYSRGVGETQYF.

The V and J genes are TRBV28 and TRBJ1-3; a possible D gene is TRBD1 (5 bases). V lost 6 bases and J 4 bases, leaving 16 bases between the germline ends. The CDR3 extends over 15 amino acids. Looked up from germline, CDR1 is MDHEN and CDR2 is SYDVKM. CDR3: CASRVPGLNGNTIYF. CDR3 DNA sequence: TGTGCCAGCAGGGTTCCGGGACTGAACGGAAACACCATATATTTT.

The gene calls are TRBV30 and TRBJ2-2, with D possibly called TRBD1 or TRBD2 (6 bases each). This CDR3 is built from 13 residues. The germline V and J ends were trimmed by 4 bases and 7 bases, with 13 bases remaining between them. Looked up from germline, CDR1 is GTSNPN and CDR2 is SVGIG (reference sequence). CDR3 sequence: CAWKGGMGGELFF. As DNA, the CDR3 is TGTGCCTGGAAGGGGGGCATGGGCGGGGAGCTGTTTTTT. Variable domain in full (rest from reference TRBV30 and TRBJ2-2): SQTIHQWPATLVQPVGSPLSLECTVEGTSNPNLYWYRQAAGRGLQLLFYSVGIGQISSEVPQNLSASRPQDRQFILSSKKLLLSDSGFYLCAWKGGMGGELFFGEGSRLTVL.

A single count supports this clone. The chain recombines TRBV5-1 with TRBJ1-4; tentatively, D is TRBD1 (5 bases). Germline CDR1 reads SGHRS; CDR2 reads YFSETQ. The CDR3 extends over 14 amino acids. Deletions cut 3 bases from V and 8 bases from J, with 14 bases between. For the CDR3, the DNA is TGCGCCAGCAGCTCCGGGGCAATACCCGAAAAACTGTTTTTT. It encodes CASSSGAIPEKLFF.

A few counts support this clone. This chain's CDR3 is CASSPFRQGSEAFF. CDR3 bases: TGCGCCAGCAGCCCCTTCAGACAGGGTTCCGAAGCTTTCTTT. This chain connects TRBV4-3 to TRBJ1-1; 7 bases align to TRBD1. V trimming: 4 bases; J trimming: 8 bases; junction bases outside the gene matches: 10. Germline V gene lookup returns CDR1 LGHNA and CDR2 YSLEER. This CDR3 contains 14 residues.

This chain connects TRBV11-2 to TRBJ2-7, with 7 bases matching TRBD1. The CDR3 has 14 amino acids. In germline, CDR1 is SGHAT, CDR2 FQNNGV. J gave up 6 bases and V 6 bases, and 11 bases lay outside the gene matches. Written as DNA, the CDR3 is TGTGCCAGCAGTAGGGGGCGCCTAATTCCCGAGCAGTACTTC. Its translation is CASSRGRLIPEQYF.

This sequence joins TRBV28 and TRBJ2-3, with 10 positions matching TRBD2. The CDR3 totals 15 residues. Per the germline V gene, CDR1 is MDHEN and CDR2 is SYDVKM. J was trimmed by 4 bases and V by 2 bases; bases with no gene match: 3. The CDR3 spells CASSLGAGGPDTQYF. The CDR3 DNA reads TGTGCCAGCAGTTTAGGAGCGGGGGGGCCAGATACGCAGTATTTT.

This chain links TRBV5-4 with TRBJ2-6, with D perhaps TRBD1 (6 bases). The CDR3 loop spans 19 amino acids. Germline assignment: CDR1 SGHNT and CDR2 YYREEE (reference sequence). Trimming cost V 3 bases and J 0 bases, with 19 bases left between them. CDR3 loop: CASSSISGARGSGANVLTF. The CDR3 nucleotides read TGTGCCAGCAGCTCAATCTCAGGGGCAAGGGGCTCTGGGGCCAACGTCCTGACTTTC.